Listed below are T cell receptor beta chains from one sample, sequenced in a study of cytomegalovirus exposure and HLA in healthy donors. Profiling relied on immunoSEQ multiplex PCR, and the TCRdb table lists in-frame clones only, not all of them. Among under 200,000 clones listed, approximately 86% were seen once. Sequenced material: PBMCs. The receptor set was obtained from a woman aged 25-40 years in good health and CMV-seronegative. The CDR3 runs from the conserved cysteine through the conserved F or W.

>17|TRBV27
CASSLRQGGAGANVLTF
>17|TRBV28
CASKQPGQGVAKNIQYF
>14|TRBV28
CATSFGQGGYEQYF
>15|TRBV4-1
CASSQDPGQGYGYTF
>16|TRBV11-2
CASSLPDGAGGGEQYF
>14|TRBV6-6
CASRDRGSYNEQFF
>15|TRBV5-1
CASSYPGTSIDEQFF
>13|TRBV30
CARAKGHLYEQFF
>15|TRBV6-1
CASRGGVSESYEQYF
>14|TRBV11-2
CASSLEQGSYGYTF
>13|TRBV7-2
CASSSPQGTPQYF
>15|TRBV7-8
CASSLGTSGGNEQFF
>17|TRBV9
CASSEGWGQRLTGELFF
>15|TRBV6-5
CASSYRGDRGYEQYF
>14|TRBV5-1
CASSLTGLGYEQYF
>16|TRBV4-1
CASSPDRGRIAEKLFF
>16|TRBV7-9
CASSLGLSGRTDTQYF
>15|TRBV19
CASRTGNAGANVLTF
>14|TRBV28
CASSLGVTVYGYTF
>16|TRBV7-9
CASSPTQTGGNTEAFF
>18|TRBV10-1
CASSDGQAGLAGDNEQFF
>15|TRBV6-1
CASSEVVQAADTQYF
>13|TRBV6-5
CASSSTGYNEQFF
>16|TRBV18
CASSPPVGATYNEQFF
>13|TRBV5-8
CASSLDSELKAFF